The clone carrying this T cell receptor beta chain showed up just a few times. A J-beta primer mix and a sample-barcoded 5' primer were used in a second PCR of about 7 to 11 cycles. Sequencing recovered at least 2.5 million CDR3-containing paired-end reads from each sample. MiXCR, run by TCRdb on the 5' RACE reads, gives a single entry per CDR3 protein. The sample has over 950,000 distinct CDR3 sequences, roughly two fifths seen once. CDR1 and CDR2 from the germline V gene are SNHLY and FYNNEI. Trimming left V 2 bases short and J 3 bases short, with 9 bases between. The CDR3 is 14 amino acids. The data were obtained in a study of blood T cells in healthy people across ages. Study context: About one barcoded beta molecule per two T cells was captured by template switching.

Ranging in age from about 6 to 100, the donors were healthy Caucasian individuals from Russia. They isolated at least 6 million PBMCs from each sample. The sample consisted of blood. This TCR was recovered from a man between 18 and 35 years old in good health. The rearrangement links TRBV2 to TRBJ2-3; tentative D call: TRBD1 (5 bases). CDR3 bases: TGTGCCAGCAGTGAATTTAGGGGAACAGATACGCAGTATTTT. Translated: CASSEFRGTDTQYF.